One T cell receptor (beta chain) is described in this entry. In the study's own analysis: By means of reference gene primer amplification, nucleated cell counts were estimated. Generated by immunoSEQ multiplex PCR, the TCRdb table keeps only in-frame clones and is missing some. V and J calls and clone size follow that table, whereas D and trimming were derived from the DNA. The sample includes some 340,000 clones, around 85% seen only once; the top ten take roughly 3.7%. Germline V gene data show CDR1 as WNHNN and CDR2 as SYGVQD (reference sequence). This CDR3 has 12 residues. V shed 7 bases and J 7 bases; nucleotides not matched to a gene: 5. These data belong to a study of blood T cell repertoires in COVID-19. Study context: In each case, the material was cDNA or gDNA derived from T cells, B-cell-depleted T cells, or PBMCs.

The rearrangement uses TRBV10-1 and TRBJ1-2; 8 bases line up with TRBD1. Sequenced: peripheral blood. The sequence came from a woman aged 18-29 years with acute or convalescent COVID-19. CDR3 protein: CASTLGQGGYTF. The CDR3 DNA reads as TGCGCCAGCACCCTTGGACAGGGTGGCTACACCTTC.